This T cell receptor (beta chain) was profiled in a study of shared clonotypes between healthy human individuals. The germline gives CDR1 LGHNA, CDR2 YSLEER. CDR3 length: 15 amino acids. V was clipped by 0 bases and J by 5 bases, with 11 bases between them. This table comes from immunoSEQ multiplex PCR, and its TCRdb copy is limited to in-frame clones, with some not included. The sample includes about 680,000 clones, under 95% seen only once; the top ten take approximately 24%. CD45RO-negative, CCR7-positively selected cells formed the naive CD8 fraction, excluding terminally differentiated effector memory CD45RA+ cells.

The gene calls are TRBV4-3 and TRBJ2-1; D remains unclear. Sequencing was carried out using naive CD8+ T cells sorted from blood. This clonotype was sampled from a man aged 25 to 40 in good health. The CDR3 region has the DNA TGCGCCAGCAGCCAAGATCCCTCGGTAAACAATGAGCAGTTCTTC. It codes for CASSQDPSVNNEQFF.